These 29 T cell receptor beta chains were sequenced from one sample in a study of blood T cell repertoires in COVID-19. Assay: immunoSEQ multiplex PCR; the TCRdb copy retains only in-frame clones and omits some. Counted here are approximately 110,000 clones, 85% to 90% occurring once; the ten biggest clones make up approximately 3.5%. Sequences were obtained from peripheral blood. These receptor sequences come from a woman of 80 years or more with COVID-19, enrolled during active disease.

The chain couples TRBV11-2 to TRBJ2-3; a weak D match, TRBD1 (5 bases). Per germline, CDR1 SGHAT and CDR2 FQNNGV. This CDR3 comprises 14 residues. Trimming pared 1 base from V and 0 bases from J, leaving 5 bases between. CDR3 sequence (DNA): TGTGCCAGCAGCTTAGGACAGAGCACAGATACGCAGTATTTT. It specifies CASSLGQSTDTQYF.

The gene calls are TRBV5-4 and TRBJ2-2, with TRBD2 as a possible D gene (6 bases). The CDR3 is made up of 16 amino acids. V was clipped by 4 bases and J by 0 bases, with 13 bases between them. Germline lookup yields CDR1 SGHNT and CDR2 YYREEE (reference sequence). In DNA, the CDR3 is TGTGCCAGCAGCATCGGGACTCCTACGAACACCGGGGAGCTGTTTTTT. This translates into CASSIGTPTNTGELFF.

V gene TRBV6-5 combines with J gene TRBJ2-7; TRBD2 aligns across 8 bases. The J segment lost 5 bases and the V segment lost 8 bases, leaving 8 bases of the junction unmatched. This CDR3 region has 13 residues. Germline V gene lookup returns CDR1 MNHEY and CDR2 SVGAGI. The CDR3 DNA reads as TGTGCCAGCGATAGCGGGGTCCGCAACGAGCAGTACTTC. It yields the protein CASDSGVRNEQYF.

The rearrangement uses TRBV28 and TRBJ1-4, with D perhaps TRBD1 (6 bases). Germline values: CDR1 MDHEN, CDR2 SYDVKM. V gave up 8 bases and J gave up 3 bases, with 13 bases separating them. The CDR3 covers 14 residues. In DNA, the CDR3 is TGTGCCAGCGCGGTCCCAGGGGCTAATGAAAAACTGTTTTTT. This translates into CASAVPGANEKLFF.

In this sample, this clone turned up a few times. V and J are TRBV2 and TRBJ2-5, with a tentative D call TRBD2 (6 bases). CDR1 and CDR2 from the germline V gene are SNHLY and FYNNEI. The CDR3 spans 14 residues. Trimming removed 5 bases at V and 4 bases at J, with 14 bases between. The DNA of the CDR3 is TGTGCCAGCAGTTCCACGGGAGAAGGAGAGACCCAGTACTTC. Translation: CASSSTGEGETQYF.

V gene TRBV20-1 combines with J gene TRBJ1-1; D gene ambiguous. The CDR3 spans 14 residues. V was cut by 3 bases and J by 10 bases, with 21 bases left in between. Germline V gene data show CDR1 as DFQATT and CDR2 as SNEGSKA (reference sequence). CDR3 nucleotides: TGCAGTGCTAGTTACCCCGATAGAGGGTTAGGAGCTTTCTTT. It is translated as CSASYPDRGLGAFF.

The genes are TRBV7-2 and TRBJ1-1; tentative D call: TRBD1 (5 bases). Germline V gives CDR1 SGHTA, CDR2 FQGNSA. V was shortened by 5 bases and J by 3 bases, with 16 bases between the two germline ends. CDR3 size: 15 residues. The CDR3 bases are TGTGCCAGCAGCCTTTATCTGGAGGGACACACTGAAGCTTTCTTT. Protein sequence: CASSLYLEGHTEAFF.

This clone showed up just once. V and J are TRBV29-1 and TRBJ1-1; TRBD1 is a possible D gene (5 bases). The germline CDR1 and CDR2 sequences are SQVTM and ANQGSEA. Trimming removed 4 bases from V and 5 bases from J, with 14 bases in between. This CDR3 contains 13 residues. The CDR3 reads CSVVGAGKTEAFF. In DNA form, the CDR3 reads TGCAGCGTTGTTGGGGCAGGGAAGACTGAAGCTTTCTTT.

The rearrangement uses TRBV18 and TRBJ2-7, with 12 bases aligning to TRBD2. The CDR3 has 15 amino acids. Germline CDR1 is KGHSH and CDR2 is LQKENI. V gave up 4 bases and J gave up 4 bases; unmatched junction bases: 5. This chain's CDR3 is CASSQGTSGLYEQYF. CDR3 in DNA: TGTGCCAGCTCACAGGGGACTAGCGGGCTATACGAGCAGTACTTC.

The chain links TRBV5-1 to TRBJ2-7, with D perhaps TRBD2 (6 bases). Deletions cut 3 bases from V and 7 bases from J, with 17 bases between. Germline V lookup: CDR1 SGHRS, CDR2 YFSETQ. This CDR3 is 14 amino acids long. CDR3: CASSSPGAAGEQYF. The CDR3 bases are TGCGCCAGCAGCTCCCCGGGAGCCGCGGGGGAGCAGTACTTC.

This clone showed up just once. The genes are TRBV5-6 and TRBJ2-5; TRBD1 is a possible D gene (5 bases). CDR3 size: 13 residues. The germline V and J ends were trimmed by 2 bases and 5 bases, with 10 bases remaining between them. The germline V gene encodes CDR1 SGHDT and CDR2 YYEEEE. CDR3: CASSFAGIETQYF. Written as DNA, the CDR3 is TGTGCCAGCAGCTTCGCAGGGATCGAGACCCAGTACTTC.

The chain's CDR3 is CASSLVMGGSYNEQFF. The CDR3 nucleotides read TGTGCCAGCAGCTTAGTAATGGGAGGGTCCTACAATGAGCAGTTCTTC. The chain combines TRBV7-6 with TRBJ2-1; 7 bases are a match to TRBD2. Per germline, CDR1 SGHVS and CDR2 FNYEAQ. Trimming at V came to 1 base and at J to 1 base, leaving 4 bases not matched to a gene. The CDR3 totals 16 residues.

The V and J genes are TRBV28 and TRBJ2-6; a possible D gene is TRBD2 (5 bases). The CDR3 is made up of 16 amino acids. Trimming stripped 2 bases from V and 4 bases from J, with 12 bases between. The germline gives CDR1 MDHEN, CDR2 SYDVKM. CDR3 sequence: CASSLRGSLGANVLTF. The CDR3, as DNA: TGTGCCAGCAGTTTACGGGGAAGTCTGGGGGCCAACGTCCTGACTTTC.

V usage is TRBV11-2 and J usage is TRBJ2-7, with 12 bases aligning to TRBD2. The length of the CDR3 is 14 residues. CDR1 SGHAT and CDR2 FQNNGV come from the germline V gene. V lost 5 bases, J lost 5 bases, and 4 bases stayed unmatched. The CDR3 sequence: CASSPSGRVDEQYF. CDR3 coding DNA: TGTGCCAGCAGCCCTAGCGGGAGGGTCGACGAGCAGTACTTC. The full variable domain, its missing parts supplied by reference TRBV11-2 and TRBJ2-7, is EAGVAQSPRYKIIEKRQSVAFWCNPISGHATLYWYQQILGQGPKLLIQFQNNGVVDDSQLPKDRFSAERLKGVDSTLKIQPAKLEDSAVYLCASSPSGRVDEQYFGPGTRLTVT.

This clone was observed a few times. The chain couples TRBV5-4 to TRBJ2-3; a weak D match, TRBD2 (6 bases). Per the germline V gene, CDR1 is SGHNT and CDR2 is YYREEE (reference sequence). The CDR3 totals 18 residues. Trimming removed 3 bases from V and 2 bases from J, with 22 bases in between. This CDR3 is CASSYDTFLGGLTDTQYF. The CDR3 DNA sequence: TGTGCCAGCAGCTACGACACCTTCTTGGGAGGACTCACAGATACGCAGTATTTT.

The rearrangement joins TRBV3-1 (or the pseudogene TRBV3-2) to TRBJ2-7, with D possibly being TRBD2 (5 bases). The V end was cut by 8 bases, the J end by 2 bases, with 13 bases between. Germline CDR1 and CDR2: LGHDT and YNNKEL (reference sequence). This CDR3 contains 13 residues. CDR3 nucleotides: TGTGCCAGCGGACGGACCGGGGCCTACGAGCAGTACTTC. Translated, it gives CASGRTGAYEQYF.

CDR3 protein: CASRLTEDYGYTF. The CDR3 coding sequence is TGTGCCAGCAGATTGACGGAGGACTATGGCTACACCTTC. The chain joins TRBV6-5 to TRBJ1-2; D unclear. Trimming removed 6 bases at V and 3 bases at J, with 11 bases between. Germline assignment: CDR1 MNHEY and CDR2 SVGAGI. CDR3 length equals 13 residues.

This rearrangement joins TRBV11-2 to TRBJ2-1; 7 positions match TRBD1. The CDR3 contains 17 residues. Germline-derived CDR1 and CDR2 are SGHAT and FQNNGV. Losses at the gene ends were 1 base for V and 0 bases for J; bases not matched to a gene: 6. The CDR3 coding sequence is TGTGCCAGCAGCTTAGCGGACCGGGACAGCTCCTACAATGAGCAGTTCTTC. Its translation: CASSLADRDSSYNEQFF.

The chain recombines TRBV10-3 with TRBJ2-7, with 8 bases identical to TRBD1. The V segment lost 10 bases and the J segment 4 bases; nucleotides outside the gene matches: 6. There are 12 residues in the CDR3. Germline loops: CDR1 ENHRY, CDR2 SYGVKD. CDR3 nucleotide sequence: TGTGCCACCTCGACAGGGGTATACGAGCAGTACTTC. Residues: CATSTGVYEQYF.

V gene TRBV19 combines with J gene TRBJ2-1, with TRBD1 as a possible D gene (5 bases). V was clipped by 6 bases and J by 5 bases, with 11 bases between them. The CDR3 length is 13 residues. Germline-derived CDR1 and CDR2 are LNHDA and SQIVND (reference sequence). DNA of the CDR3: TGTGCCAGTAGGGGGCGAGCCAACAATGAGCAGTTCTTC. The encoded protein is CASRGRANNEQFF.

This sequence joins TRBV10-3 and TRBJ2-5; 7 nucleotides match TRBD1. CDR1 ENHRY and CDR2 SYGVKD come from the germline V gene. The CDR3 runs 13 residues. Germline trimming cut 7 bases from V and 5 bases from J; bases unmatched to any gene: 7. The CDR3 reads CAINRDSWETQYF. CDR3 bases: TGTGCCATCAACCGGGACAGTTGGGAGACCCAGTACTTC.

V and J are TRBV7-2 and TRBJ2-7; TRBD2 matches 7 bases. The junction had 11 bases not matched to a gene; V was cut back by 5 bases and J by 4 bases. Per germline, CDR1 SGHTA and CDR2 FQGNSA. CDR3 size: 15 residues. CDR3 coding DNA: TGTGCCAGCAGCCCCCTAGCAGGGAGGGAGTACGAGCAGTACTTC. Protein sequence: CASSPLAGREYEQYF.

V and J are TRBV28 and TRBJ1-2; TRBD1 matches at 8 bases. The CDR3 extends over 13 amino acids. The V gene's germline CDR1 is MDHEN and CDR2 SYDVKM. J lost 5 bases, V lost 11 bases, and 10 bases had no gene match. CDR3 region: CAADRGVGYGYTF. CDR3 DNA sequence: TGTGCCGCAGACAGGGGAGTTGGTTATGGCTACACCTTC.

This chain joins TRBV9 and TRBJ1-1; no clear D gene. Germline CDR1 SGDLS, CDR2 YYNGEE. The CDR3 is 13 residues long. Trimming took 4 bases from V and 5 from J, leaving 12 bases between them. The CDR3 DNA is TGTGCCAGCAGCCCCCGAGAGGGAACTGAAGCTTTCTTT. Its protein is CASSPREGTEAFF.

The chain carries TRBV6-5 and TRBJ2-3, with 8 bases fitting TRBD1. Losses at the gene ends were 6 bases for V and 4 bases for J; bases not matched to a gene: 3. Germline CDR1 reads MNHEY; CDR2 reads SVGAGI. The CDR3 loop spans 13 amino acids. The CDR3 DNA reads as TGTGCCAGCAGAGAGACAGGGGCAGATACGCAGTATTTT. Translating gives CASRETGADTQYF.

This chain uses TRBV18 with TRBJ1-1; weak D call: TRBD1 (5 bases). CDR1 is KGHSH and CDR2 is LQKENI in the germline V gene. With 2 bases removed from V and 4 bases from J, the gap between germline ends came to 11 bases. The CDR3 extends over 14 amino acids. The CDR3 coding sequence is TGTGCCAGCTCACCAACAGCCGGGGGCACTGAAGCTTTCTTT. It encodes CASSPTAGGTEAFF.

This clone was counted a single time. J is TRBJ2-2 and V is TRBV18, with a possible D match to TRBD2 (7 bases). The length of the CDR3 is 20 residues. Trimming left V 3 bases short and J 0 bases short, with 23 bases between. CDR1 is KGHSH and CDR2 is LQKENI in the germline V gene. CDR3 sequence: CASSPARGATLPTNTGELFF. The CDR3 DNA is TGTGCCAGCTCACCCGCCCGGGGGGCGACTTTACCTACGAACACCGGGGAGCTGTTTTTT.

The DNA for the CDR3 is TGTGCCAGCAGCTTCAATTACGAGCAGTACTTC. This codes for CASSFNYEQYF. The V and J genes are TRBV7-9 and TRBJ2-7; no clear D gene. The CDR3 runs to 11 residues. CDR1 SEHNR and CDR2 FQNEAQ come from the germline V gene (reference sequence). The V end lost 3 bases, the J end lost 4 bases, and 4 bases lay between the germline ends.

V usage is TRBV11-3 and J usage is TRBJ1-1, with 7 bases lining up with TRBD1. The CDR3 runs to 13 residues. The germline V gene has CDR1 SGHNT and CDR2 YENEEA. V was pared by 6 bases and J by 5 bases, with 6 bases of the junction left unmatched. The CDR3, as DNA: TGTGCCAGCAGTTTTCGGACAGGAACTGAAGCTTTCTTT. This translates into CASSFRTGTEAFF.